The 13 T cell receptor beta chains listed next were all sequenced from one sample in a study of T-cell memory formation after mild COVID-19. TCRdb independently ran MiXCR on the 5' RACE reads; one entry per CDR3 protein. The table includes roughly 280,000 distinct CDR3 sequences, about a sixth detected once. Input material: PBMCs or a T cell subset sorted from them (not recorded which). All receptors come from a man aged 18 to 30 who had mild COVID-19 (a few samples of this study predate the infection). Cell type and time point are not known.

The rearrangement uses TRBV5-6 and TRBJ2-5, with D possibly matching TRBD2 (7 bases). Looked up from germline, CDR1 is SGHDT and CDR2 is YYEEEE. Between the trimmed V and J ends, which lost 6 bases and 5 bases, there was a span of 20 bases. The CDR3 runs 15 residues. CDR3 sequence (DNA): TGTGCCAGCATCCCTTCGGGGGGCCCGAGGGAGACCCAGTACTTC. Amino acid sequence: CASIPSGGPRETQYF.

This clonotype has just a few counts. J is TRBJ2-3 and V is TRBV7-3; 7 nucleotides agree with TRBD1. CDR3 length: 16 residues. Germline V gene lookup returns CDR1 SGHTA and CDR2 FQGTGA. V dropped 3 bases and J dropped 0; count of bases not matched to a gene: 6. CDR3 residues: CASSFGTDRSTDTQYF. The CDR3 bases are TGTGCCAGCAGCTTCGGGACAGACCGTAGCACAGATACGCAGTATTTT.

The rearrangement links TRBV29-1 to TRBJ2-3; 9 bases match TRBD2. In germline, CDR1 is SQVTM, CDR2 ANQGSEA. The CDR3 runs 14 residues. The ends lost 2 bases at V and 4 bases at J; junction bases unmatched: 4. Written as DNA, the CDR3 is TGCAGCGTTGAAATGCGGGGGGGCGCAGATACGCAGTATTTT. Translation gives CSVEMRGGADTQYF.

This clonotype appeared many times. The chain is built from TRBV5-1 and TRBJ2-2, with D tentatively TRBD1 (5 bases). V lost 3 bases to trimming and J lost 1 base, with 13 bases between them. Germline CDR1 SGHRS, CDR2 YFSETQ. The CDR3 has 16 amino acids. Written as DNA, the CDR3 is TGCGCCAGCAGCTCGGTGTGGGGCCTGAACACCGGGGAGCTGTTTTTT. It specifies CASSSVWGLNTGELFF. Drawing the rest from reference TRBV5-1 and TRBJ2-2, the complete variable domain is KAGVTQTPRYLIKTRGQQVTLSCSPISGHRSVSWYQQTPGQGLQFLFEYFSETQRNKGNFPGRFSGRQFSNSRSEMNVSTLELGDSALYLCASSSVWGLNTGELFFGEGSRLTVL.

This clonotype showed up just a few times. The J gene is TRBJ2-5, the V gene TRBV20-1, with 9 bases matching TRBD1. Germline assignment: CDR1 DFQATT and CDR2 SNEGSKA (reference sequence). This CDR3 spans 16 amino acids. Trimming at V came to 5 bases and at J to 4 bases, leaving 14 bases not matched to a gene. CDR3 in amino acids: CSARKDRGTRVETQYF. DNA for the CDR3: TGCAGTGCTCGCAAGGACAGGGGTACGCGCGTAGAGACCCAGTACTTC.

This clonotype was seen only a few times. V is TRBV12-3 or TRBV12-4 and J is TRBJ2-3, with 12 bases that match TRBD2. J lost 0 bases, V lost 0 bases, and 4 bases had no gene match. The CDR3 loop spans 18 amino acids. This CDR3 reads CASSLALLAGGSTDTQYF. Written as DNA, the CDR3 is TGTGCCAGCAGTTTAGCGCTCCTAGCGGGGGGGAGCACAGATACGCAGTATTTT.

The gene calls are TRBV19 and TRBJ2-7, with a possible D match to TRBD1 (6 bases). Germline CDR1 and CDR2: LNHDA and SQIVND (reference sequence). This CDR3 spans 14 amino acids. Between the trimmed V and J ends, which lost 4 bases and 3 bases, there was a span of 13 bases. The CDR3 sequence: CASSTRTDRYEQYF. The CDR3 bases are TGTGCCAGTAGTACTAGGACAGATCGCTACGAGCAGTACTTC.

This clonotype has only a few counts. The V gene is TRBV20-1, the J gene TRBJ1-6; 10 bases fit TRBD1. The CDR3 extends over 15 amino acids. Per the germline V gene, CDR1 is DFQATT and CDR2 is SNEGSKA (reference sequence). With 1 base clipped from V and 7 bases from J, the junction kept 4 bases outside the gene matches. The CDR3 spells CSARVGGQGNSPLHF. For the CDR3, the DNA is TGCAGTGCTAGAGTTGGGGGACAGGGGAATTCACCCCTCCACTTT.

This sequence joins TRBV5-1 and TRBJ1-1, with a weak D call TRBD1 (5 bases). The CDR3 is 18 residues long. The germline CDR1 and CDR2 sequences are SGHRS and YFSETQ. V was clipped by 6 bases and J by 6 bases, with 30 bases between them. DNA for the CDR3: TGCGCCAGCACCCCCCCCCAGCGCGGGGCTGGGAGGGTGGCTGAAGCTTTCTTT. Translated, it gives CASTPPQRGAGRVAEAFF.

In this sample, this clonotype turned up a few times. The chain employs TRBV7-8 and TRBJ2-3; 7 bases map to TRBD1. Looked up from germline, CDR1 is SGHVS and CDR2 is FQNEAQ. V trimming: 7 bases; J trimming: 2 bases; junction bases outside the gene matches: 9. This CDR3 is built from 15 residues. The CDR3 sequence: CASNLRTGATDTQYF. CDR3 nucleotides: TGTGCCAGCAACTTGCGGACAGGAGCCACAGATACGCAGTATTTT.

The genes are TRBV5-1 and TRBJ1-6; 9 bases map to TRBD1. The germline CDR1 and CDR2 sequences are SGHRS and YFSETQ. This CDR3 is built from 15 residues. Trimming removed 4 bases from V and 8 bases from J; junction bases left unmatched: 7. The CDR3 here is CASSPETGGYSPLHF. The DNA of the CDR3 is TGCGCCAGCAGCCCGGAGACAGGGGGTTATTCACCCCTCCACTTT.

The rearrangement links TRBV6-5 to TRBJ2-7; 7 nucleotides match TRBD2. This CDR3 contains 17 residues. Germline V gene sequence: CDR1 MNHEY, CDR2 SVGAGI. V shed 7 bases and J 5 bases; nucleotides not matched to a gene: 20. CDR3: CASNFGASRGFNNEQYV. In nucleotides, the CDR3 is TGTGCCAGCAATTTCGGGGCCTCGCGGGGGTTCAACAACGAGCAGTACGTC.

This clonotype showed up many times. This chain's CDR3 is CASSLRREETQYF. DNA for the CDR3: TGTGCCAGCAGCTTACGGCGGGAAGAGACCCAGTACTTC. The V gene is TRBV7-2, the J gene TRBJ2-5, with D maybe TRBD2 (5 bases). The germline V gene has CDR1 SGHTA and CDR2 FQGNSA. This CDR3 has 13 residues. Trimming shortened V by 2 bases and J by 3 bases, and 7 bases separated the two germline ends.